The clone carrying this TCR beta chain was observed many times. Its cognate antigen is unknown. CDR3 length equals 14 residues. CDR1 is KGHSH and CDR2 is LQKENI in the germline V gene. V lost 6 bases and J 6 bases, leaving 14 bases between the germline ends. A single record per CDR3 protein comes from TCRdb applying MiXCR to the 5' RACE reads. This sample has some 150,000 distinct CDR3 sequences, with roughly an eighth found just once. The data belong to a study of CD8 T cells in ankylosing spondylitis. Findings of the study overall: As reported, disease-linked clones showed significant enrichment in matched ankylosing spondylitis synovial fluid. What appeared characteristic of ankylosing spondylitis blood was a TCR beta motif of eight highly homologous variants.

The clonotype was recovered from a female donor with ankylosing spondylitis or in good health (not recorded which). The chain recombines TRBV18 with TRBJ2-2; D gene ambiguous. The sample comprised blood, either unsorted or a sorted T cell fraction (not recorded which). This chain's CDR3 is CASSWAPGAGELFF. The DNA of the CDR3 is TGTGCCAGCTCTTGGGCCCCAGGCGCCGGGGAGCTGTTTTTT.